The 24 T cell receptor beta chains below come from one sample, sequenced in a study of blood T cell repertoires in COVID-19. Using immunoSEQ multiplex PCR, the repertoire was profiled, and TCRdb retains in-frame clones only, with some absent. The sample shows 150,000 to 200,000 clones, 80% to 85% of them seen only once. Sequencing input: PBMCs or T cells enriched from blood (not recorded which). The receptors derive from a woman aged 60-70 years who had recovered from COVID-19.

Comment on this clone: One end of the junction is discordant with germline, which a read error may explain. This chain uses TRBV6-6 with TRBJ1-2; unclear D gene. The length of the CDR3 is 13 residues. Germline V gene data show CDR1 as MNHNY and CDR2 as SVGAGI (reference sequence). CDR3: CASSNSSFYGYTF. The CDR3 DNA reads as TGTGCCAGCAGTAACTCATCTTTCTATGGCTACACCTTC.

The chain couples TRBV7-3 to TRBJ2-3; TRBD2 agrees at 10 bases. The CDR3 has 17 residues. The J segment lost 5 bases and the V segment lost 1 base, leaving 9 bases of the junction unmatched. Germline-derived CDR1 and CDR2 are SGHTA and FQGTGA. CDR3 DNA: TGTGCCAGCAGCTTAATAGGTTCTAGCGGGAGCGTAGATACGCAGTATTTT. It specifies CASSLIGSSGSVDTQYF.

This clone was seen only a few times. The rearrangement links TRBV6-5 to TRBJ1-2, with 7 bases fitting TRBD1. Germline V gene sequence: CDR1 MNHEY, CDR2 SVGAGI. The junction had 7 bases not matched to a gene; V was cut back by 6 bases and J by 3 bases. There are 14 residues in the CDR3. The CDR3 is CASSLSGTDYGYTF. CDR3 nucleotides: TGTGCCAGCAGCCTATCCGGGACAGACTATGGCTACACCTTC.

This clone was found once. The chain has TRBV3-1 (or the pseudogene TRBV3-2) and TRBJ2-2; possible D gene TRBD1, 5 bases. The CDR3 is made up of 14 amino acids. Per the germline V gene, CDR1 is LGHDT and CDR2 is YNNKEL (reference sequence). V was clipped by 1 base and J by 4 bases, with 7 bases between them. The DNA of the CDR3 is TGTGCCAGCAGCCAAGGGGGCTCCACCGGGGAGCTGTTTTTT. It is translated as CASSQGGSTGELFF.

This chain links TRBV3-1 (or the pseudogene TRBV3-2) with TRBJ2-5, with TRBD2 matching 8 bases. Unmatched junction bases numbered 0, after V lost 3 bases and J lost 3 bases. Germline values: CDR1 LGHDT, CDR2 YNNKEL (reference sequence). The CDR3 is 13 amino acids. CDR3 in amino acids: CASSQTSEETQYF. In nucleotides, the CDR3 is TGTGCCAGCAGCCAGACTAGCGAAGAGACCCAGTACTTC.

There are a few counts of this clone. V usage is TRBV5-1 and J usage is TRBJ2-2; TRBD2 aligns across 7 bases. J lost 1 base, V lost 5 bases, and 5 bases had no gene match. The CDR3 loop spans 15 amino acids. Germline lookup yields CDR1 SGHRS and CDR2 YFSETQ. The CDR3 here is CASRGGQRNTGELFF. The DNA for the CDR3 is TGCGCCAGCAGGGGAGGGCAGAGGAACACCGGGGAGCTGTTTTTT.

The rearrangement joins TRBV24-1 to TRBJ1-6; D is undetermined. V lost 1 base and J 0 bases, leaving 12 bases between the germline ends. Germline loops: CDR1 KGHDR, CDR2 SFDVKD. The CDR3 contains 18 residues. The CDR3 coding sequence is TGTGCCACCAGTGATTTTGCGCAGGCGAGCTCCTATAATTCACCCCTCCACTTT. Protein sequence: CATSDFAQASSYNSPLHF.

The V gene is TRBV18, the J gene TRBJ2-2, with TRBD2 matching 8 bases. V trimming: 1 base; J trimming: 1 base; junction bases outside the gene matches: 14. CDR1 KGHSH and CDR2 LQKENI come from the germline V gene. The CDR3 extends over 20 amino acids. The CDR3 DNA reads TGTGCCAGCTCACCACGGGGGCTAGCGGGCCGAGGGGTGAACACCGGGGAGCTGTTTTTT. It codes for CASSPRGLAGRGVNTGELFF.

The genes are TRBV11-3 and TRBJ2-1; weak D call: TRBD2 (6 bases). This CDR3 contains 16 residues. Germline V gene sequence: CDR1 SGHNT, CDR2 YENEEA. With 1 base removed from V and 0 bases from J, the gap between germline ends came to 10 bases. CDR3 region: CASSLAGGGSYNEQFF. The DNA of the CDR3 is TGTGCCAGCAGCTTAGCTGGGGGAGGCTCCTACAATGAGCAGTTCTTC. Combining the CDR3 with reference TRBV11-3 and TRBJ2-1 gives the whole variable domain EAGVVQSPRYKIIEKKQPVAFWCNPISGHNTLYWYLQNLGQGPELLIRYENEEAVDDSQLPKDRFSAERLKGVDSTLKIQPAELGDSAVYLCASSLAGGGSYNEQFFGPGTRLTVL.

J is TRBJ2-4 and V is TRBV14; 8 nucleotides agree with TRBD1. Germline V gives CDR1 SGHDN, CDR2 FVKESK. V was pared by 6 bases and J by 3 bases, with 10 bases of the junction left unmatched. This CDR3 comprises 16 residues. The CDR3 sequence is CASRGPGTGVKNIQYF. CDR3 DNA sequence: TGTGCCAGCAGGGGACCGGGGACAGGCGTCAAAAACATTCAGTACTTC. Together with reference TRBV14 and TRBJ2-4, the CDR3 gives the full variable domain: EAGVTQFPSHSVIEKGQTVTLRCDPISGHDNLYWYRRVMGKEIKFLLHFVKESKQDESGMPNNRFLAERTGGTYSTLKVQPAELEDSGVYFCASRGPGTGVKNIQYFGAGTRLSVL.

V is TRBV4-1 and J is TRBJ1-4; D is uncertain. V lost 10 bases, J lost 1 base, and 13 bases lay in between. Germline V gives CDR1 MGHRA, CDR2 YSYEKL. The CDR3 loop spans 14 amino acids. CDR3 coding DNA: TGCGCCACCCAACGCAGCGAAACTAATGAAAAACTGTTTTTT. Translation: CATQRSETNEKLFF.

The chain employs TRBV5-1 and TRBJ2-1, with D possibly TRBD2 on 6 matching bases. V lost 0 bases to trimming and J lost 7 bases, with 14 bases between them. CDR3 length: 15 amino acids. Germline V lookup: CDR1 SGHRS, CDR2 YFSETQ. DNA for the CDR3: TGCGCCAGCAGCTTGGACGGGGGACTTCTTAATGAGCAGTTCTTC. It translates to CASSLDGGLLNEQFF. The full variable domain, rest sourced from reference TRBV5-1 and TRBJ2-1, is KAGVTQTPRYLIKTRGQQVTLSCSPISGHRSVSWYQQTPGQGLQFLFEYFSETQRNKGNFPGRFSGRQFSNSRSEMNVSTLELGDSALYLCASSLDGGLLNEQFFGPGTRLTVL.

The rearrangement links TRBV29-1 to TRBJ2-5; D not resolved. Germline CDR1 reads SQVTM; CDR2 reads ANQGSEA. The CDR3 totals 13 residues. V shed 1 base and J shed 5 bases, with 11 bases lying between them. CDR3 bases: TGCAGCGTTGAAGCTCCCACCGGTGAGACCCAGTACTTC. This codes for CSVEAPTGETQYF. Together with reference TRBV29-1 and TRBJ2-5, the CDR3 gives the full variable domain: SAVISQKPSRDICQRGTSLTIQCQVDSQVTMMFWYRQQPGQSLTLIATANQGSEATYESGFVIDKFPISRPNLTFSTLTVSNMSPEDSSIYLCSVEAPTGETQYFGPGTRLLVL.

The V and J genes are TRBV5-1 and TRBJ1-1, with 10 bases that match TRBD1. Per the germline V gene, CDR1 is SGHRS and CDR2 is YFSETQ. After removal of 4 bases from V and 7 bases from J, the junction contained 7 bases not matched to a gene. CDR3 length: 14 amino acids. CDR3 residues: CASSLRQGANEAFF. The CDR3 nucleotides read TGCGCCAGCAGCCTGCGACAGGGGGCTAATGAAGCTTTCTTT.

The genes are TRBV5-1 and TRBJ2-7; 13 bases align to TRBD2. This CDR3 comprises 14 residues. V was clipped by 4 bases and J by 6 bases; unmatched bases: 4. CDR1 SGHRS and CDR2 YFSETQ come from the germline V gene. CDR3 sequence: CASSPGLAGVEQYF. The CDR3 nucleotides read TGCGCCAGCAGCCCAGGACTAGCGGGGGTCGAGCAGTACTTC.

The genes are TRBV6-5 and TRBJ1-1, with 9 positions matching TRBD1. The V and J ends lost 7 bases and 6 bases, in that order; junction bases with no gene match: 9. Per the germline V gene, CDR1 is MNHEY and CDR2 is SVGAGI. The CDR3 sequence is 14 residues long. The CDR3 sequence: CASTHRDRVSEAFF. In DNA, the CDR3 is TGTGCCAGCACGCACCGGGACAGGGTCTCTGAAGCTTTCTTT.

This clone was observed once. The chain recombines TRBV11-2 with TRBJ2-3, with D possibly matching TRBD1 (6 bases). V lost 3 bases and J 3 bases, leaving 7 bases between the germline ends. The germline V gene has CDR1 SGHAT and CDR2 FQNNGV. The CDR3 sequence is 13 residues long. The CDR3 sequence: CASSFTGTDTQYF. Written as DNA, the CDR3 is TGTGCCAGCAGCTTTACAGGGACAGATACGCAGTATTTT.

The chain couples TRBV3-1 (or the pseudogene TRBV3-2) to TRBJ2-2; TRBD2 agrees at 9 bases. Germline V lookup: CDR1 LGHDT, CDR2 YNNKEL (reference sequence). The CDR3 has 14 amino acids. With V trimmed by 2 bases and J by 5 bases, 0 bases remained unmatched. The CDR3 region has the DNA TGTGCCAGCAGCCAACTAGCGGGGACCGGGGAGCTGTTTTTT. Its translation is CASSQLAGTGELFF.

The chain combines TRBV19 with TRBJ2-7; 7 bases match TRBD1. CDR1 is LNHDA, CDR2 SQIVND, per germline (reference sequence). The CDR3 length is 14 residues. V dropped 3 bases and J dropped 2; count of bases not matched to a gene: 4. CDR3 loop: CASSILGQTYEQYF. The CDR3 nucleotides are TGTGCCAGTAGTATCCTGGGACAGACCTACGAGCAGTACTTC.

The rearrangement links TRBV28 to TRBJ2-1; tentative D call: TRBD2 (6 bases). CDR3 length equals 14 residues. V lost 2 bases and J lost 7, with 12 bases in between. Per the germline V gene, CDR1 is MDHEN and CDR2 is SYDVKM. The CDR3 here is CASSLAGYLNEQFF. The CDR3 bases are TGTGCCAGCAGTTTAGCGGGATATCTAAATGAGCAGTTCTTC.

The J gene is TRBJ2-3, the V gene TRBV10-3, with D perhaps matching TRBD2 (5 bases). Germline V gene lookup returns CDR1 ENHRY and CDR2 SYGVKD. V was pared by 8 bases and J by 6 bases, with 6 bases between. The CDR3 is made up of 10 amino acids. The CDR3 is CAIGLDTQYF. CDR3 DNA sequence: TGTGCCATCGGACTGGATACGCAGTATTTT.

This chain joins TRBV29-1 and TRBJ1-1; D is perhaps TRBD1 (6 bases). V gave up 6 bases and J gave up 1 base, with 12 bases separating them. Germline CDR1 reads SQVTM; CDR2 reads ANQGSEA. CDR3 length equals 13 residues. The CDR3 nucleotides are TGCAGCGTGGCCGGGACACAGAACACTGAAGCTTTCTTT. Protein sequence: CSVAGTQNTEAFF.

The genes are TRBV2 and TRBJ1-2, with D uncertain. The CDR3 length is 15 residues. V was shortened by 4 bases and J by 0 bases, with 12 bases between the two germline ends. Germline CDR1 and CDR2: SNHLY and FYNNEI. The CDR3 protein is CASSGPGKANYGYTF. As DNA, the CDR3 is TGTGCCAGCAGTGGACCCGGGAAGGCTAACTATGGCTACACCTTC.

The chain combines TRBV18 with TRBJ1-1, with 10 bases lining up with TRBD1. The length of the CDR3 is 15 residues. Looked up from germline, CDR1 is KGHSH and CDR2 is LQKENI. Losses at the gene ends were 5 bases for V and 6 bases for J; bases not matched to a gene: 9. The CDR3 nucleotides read TGTGCCAGCTCAACATCGACAGGGGGCATCTCTGAAGCTTTCTTT. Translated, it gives CASSTSTGGISEAFF.